Shown below are 3 T cell receptor beta chains from a single sample sequenced in a study of human T cells and chemical hapten exposure. TCRdb ran MiXCR on the RACE reads and lists one entry per CDR3 protein. The sample shows roughly 90,000 distinct CDR3 sequences, approximately 10% of them seen only once. Documented time point: patch test 3, about 24 weeks after DPC sensitization. Treatment here: therapeutic diphenylcyclopropenone sensitization with weekly scalp DPC. The source material was whole blood, sampled in connection with sensitization to the hapten diphenylcyclopropenone (DPC). These receptors originate from a woman aged 25 to 39 with alopecia areata. Some clones in this sample may be carry-over from other donors' samples.

V gene TRBV29-1 combines with J gene TRBJ1-1, with 10 bases lining up with TRBD1. V trimming: 3 bases; J trimming: 10 bases; junction bases outside the gene matches: 8. Germline CDR1 SQVTM, CDR2 ANQGSEA. CDR3 size: 13 residues. The CDR3 region is CSVEAGTGVGAFF. The CDR3 DNA reads TGCAGCGTTGAGGCCGGGACAGGGGTAGGAGCTTTCTTT.

V is TRBV7-9 and J is TRBJ1-1; D is unclear. Germline values: CDR1 SEHNR, CDR2 FQNEAQ (reference sequence). The CDR3 extends over 13 amino acids. Trimming pared 5 bases from V and 1 base from J, leaving 8 bases between. CDR3 sequence (DNA): TGTGCCAGCAGCATCCTTGGGAACACTGAAGCTTTCTTT. This translates into CASSILGNTEAFF.

The CDR3 loop is CASSPGHGRTAAYEQYV. For the CDR3, the DNA is TGCGCCAGCAGCCCGGGACACGGCAGGACTGCGGCCTACGAGCAGTACGTC. V gene TRBV5-1 combines with J gene TRBJ2-7; tentatively, D is TRBD1 (6 bases). The V end was cut by 4 bases, the J end by 2 bases, with 22 bases between. Germline V lookup: CDR1 SGHRS, CDR2 YFSETQ. CDR3 length equals 17 residues.